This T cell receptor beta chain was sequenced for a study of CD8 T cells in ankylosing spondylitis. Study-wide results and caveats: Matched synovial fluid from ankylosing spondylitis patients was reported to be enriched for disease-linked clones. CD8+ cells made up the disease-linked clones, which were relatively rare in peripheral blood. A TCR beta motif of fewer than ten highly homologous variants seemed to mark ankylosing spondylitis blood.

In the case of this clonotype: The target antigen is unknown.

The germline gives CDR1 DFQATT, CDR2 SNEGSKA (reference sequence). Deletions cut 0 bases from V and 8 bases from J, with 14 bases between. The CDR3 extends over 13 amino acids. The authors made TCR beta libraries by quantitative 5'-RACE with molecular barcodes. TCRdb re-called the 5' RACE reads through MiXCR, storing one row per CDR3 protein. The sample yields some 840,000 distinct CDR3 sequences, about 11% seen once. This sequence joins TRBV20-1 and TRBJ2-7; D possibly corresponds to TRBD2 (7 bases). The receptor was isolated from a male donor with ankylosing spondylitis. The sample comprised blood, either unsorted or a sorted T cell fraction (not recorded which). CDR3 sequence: CSARDMGGPKQYF. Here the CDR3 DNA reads TGCAGTGCTAGAGATATGGGGGGGCCTAAGCAGTACTTC.